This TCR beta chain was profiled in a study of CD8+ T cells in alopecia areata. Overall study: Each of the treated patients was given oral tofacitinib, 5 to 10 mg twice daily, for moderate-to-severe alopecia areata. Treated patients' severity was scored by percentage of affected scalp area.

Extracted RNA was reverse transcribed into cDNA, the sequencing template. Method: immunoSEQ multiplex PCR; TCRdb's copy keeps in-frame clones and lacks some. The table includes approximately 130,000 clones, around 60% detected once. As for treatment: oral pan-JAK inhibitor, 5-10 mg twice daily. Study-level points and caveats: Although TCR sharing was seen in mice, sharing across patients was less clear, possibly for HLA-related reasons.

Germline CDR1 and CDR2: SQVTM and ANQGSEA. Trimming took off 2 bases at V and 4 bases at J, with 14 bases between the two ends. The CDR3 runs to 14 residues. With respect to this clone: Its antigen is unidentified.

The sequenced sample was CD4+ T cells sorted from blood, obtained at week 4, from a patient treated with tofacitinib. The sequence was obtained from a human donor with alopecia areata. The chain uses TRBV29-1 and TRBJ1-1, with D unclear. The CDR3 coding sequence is TGCAGCGTTGAATCACCGGGCTCGAGCACTGAAGCTTTCTTT. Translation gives CSVESPGSSTEAFF.